The rows below give T cell receptor beta chains drawn from one sample of a study of T cells in localized non-small cell lung cancer. TCRdb's copy holds only in-frame clones and misses some; the assay was immunoSEQ multiplex PCR. The data hold about 45,000 clones, with about 91% observed a single time. The sequenced sample was PBMCs, obtained before any cancer treatment. The receptors stem from a woman aged 40 to 75 with stage II lung adenocarcinoma. CDR3s include the opening cysteine and the closing phenylalanine or tryptophan. D genes are given only for firm matches. Some rows have no size entry. The others give once, few or many, or a class for an expanded clone.

>TRBD1|TRBJ2-2|TRBV5-4|.
CASTGDRGNTGELFF
TGTGCCAGCACTGGGGACAGGGGGAACACCGGGGAGCTGTTTTTT
>.|TRBJ1-4|TRBV11-1|.
CASSPPTGGGEKLFF
TGTGCCAGCAGCCCCCCCACTGGGGGAGGAGAAAAACTGTTTTTT
>.|TRBJ1-3|TRBV5-1|.
CASSLDVSSGNTIYF
TGCGCCAGCAGCTTGGACGTTAGCTCTGGAAACACCATATATTTT
>TRBD1|TRBJ2-7|TRBV28|.
CASSMGQPRSSYEQYF
TGTGCCAGCAGTATGGGACAGCCTCGGAGCTCCTACGAGCAGTACTTC
>.|TRBJ2-7|TRBV6-1|.
CASSQTGAGEQYF
TGTGCCAGCAGTCAAACAGGGGCGGGGGAGCAGTACTTC
>.|TRBJ1-2|TRBV28|.
CASSSGRHGYTF
TGTGCCAGCAGTTCAGGACGCCATGGCTACACCTTC
>.|TRBJ2-3|TRBV2|.
CASRDRPSRSDTQYF
TGTGCCAGCAGGGATAGACCTTCGCGCTCAGATACGCAGTATTTT
>TRBD1|TRBJ1-1|TRBV4-1|.
CASSHGTGGTEAFF
TGCGCCAGCAGCCACGGGACAGGGGGGACTGAAGCTTTCTTT
>.|TRBJ1-2|TRBV6-1|.
CASSVGGEGGYTF
TGTGCCAGCAGTGTTGGGGGGGAAGGCGGCTACACCTTC
>.|TRBJ1-5|TRBV7-8|once
CASSPGSGTRAGRPQHF
TGTGCCAGCAGCCCGGGTAGCGGGACGCGAGCGGGACGGCCCCAGCATTTT
>TRBD2|TRBJ2-3|TRBV2|.
CASSERGLNTDTQYF
TGTGCCAGCAGTGAGCGGGGACTAAACACAGATACGCAGTATTTT
>.|TRBJ2-5|TRBV10-3|.
CAISPEGRETQYF
TGTGCCATCAGTCCCGAGGGCCGAGAGACCCAGTACTTC
>TRBD2|TRBJ2-1|TRBV11-2|.
CASSLTQTSGRQQFF
TGTGCCAGCAGCCTCACGCAGACTAGCGGGAGGCAGCAGTTCTTC
>.|TRBJ1-3|TRBV19|.
CASNPGGPTTVSGNTIYF
TGTGCCAGTAACCCCGGAGGACCGACGACCGTTTCTGGAAACACCATATATTTT
>TRBD1|TRBJ2-2|TRBV19|.
CASSIGGTGYTGELFF
TGTGCCAGTAGTATAGGGGGGACAGGGTACACCGGGGAGCTGTTTTTT
>.|TRBJ1-2|TRBV28|.
CASSSPVGGNYGYTF
TGTGCCAGCAGTTCCCCCGTGGGGGGGAACTATGGCTACACCTTC
>TRBD2|TRBJ2-7|TRBV6-5|.
CASSYSSGGAYEQYF
TGTGCCAGCAGTTACTCTAGCGGGGGGGCCTACGAGCAGTACTTC
>.|TRBJ1-2|TRBV5-4|.
CASSLDSYGYTF
TGTGCCAGCAGCTTAGACAGCTATGGCTACACCTTC
>TRBD1|TRBJ1-1|TRBV18|few
CASSGTGGAEAFF
TGTGCCAGCTCAGGGACAGGGGGCGCTGAAGCTTTCTTT
>.|TRBJ1-4|TRBV5-1|.
CASSSSGLYEKLFF
TGCGCCAGCAGCTCATCAGGGCTGTATGAAAAACTGTTTTTT
>.|TRBJ1-5|TRBV5-6|.
CASSLRRQSNQPQHF
TGTGCCAGCAGCTTGAGGCGACAGAGCAATCAGCCCCAGCATTTT
>TRBD2|TRBJ2-1|TRBV15|.
CATSSRTSGGSYNEQFF
TGTGCCACCAGCTCTCGGACTAGCGGGGGATCTTACAATGAGCAGTTCTTC
>.|TRBJ2-3|TRBV19|.
CASSNRGSTDTQYF
TGTGCCAGTAGTAACCGGGGAAGCACAGATACGCAGTATTTT
>.|TRBJ1-6|TRBV6-5|.
CASSYGAGRVHSPLHF
TGTGCCAGCAGTTACGGGGCAGGGAGAGTGCATTCACCCCTCCACTTT
>.|TRBJ2-3|TRBV5-4|.
CASSLGGAADTQYF
TGTGCCAGCAGCTTGGGCGGGGCCGCAGATACGCAGTATTTT
>TRBD1|TRBJ2-7|TRBV9|.
CASSVDVAGQVTSYEQYF
TGTGCCAGCAGCGTAGATGTGGCGGGACAGGTGACATCCTACGAGCAGTACTTC
>.|TRBJ1-4|TRBV7-2|.
CASSLSVGATNEKLFF
TGTGCCAGCAGCTTAAGTGTGGGCGCAACTAATGAAAAACTGTTTTTT
>.|TRBJ1-4|TRBV5-1|.
CASSLDGPLAEKLFF
TGCGCCAGCAGCTTGGACGGGCCCCTAGCCGAAAAACTGTTTTTT
>TRBD1|TRBJ2-7|TRBV25-1|.
CASSDLPGQGIYEQYF
TGTGCCAGCAGTGACTTACCGGGACAGGGGATCTACGAGCAGTACTTC
>TRBD2|TRBJ2-3|TRBV29-1|.
CSVSSGSPDTQYF
TGCAGCGTTTCTAGCGGGAGTCCAGATACGCAGTATTTT
>.|TRBJ2-3|TRBV5-1|once
CASSLVEGSTDTQYF
TGCGCCAGCAGCTTGGTGGAGGGTAGCACAGATACGCAGTATTTT
>.|TRBJ2-7|TRBV5-1|.
CASSLGSERSYEQYF
TGCGCCAGCAGCTTGGGAAGTGAGAGATCCTACGAGCAGTACTTC
>.|TRBJ2-2|TRBV5-4|.
CASSLATGNTGELFF
TGTGCCAGCAGCTTGGCCACGGGCAACACCGGGGAGCTGTTTTTT
>.|TRBJ1-1|TRBV4-2|.
CASSQDHRGREAFF
TGTGCCAGCAGCCAAGATCACCGGGGGCGGGAAGCTTTCTTT
>.|TRBJ2-6|TRBV28|few
CASSLEGVSGANVLTF
TGTGCCAGCAGTTTGGAGGGAGTATCCGGGGCCAACGTCCTGACTTTC
>.|TRBJ2-5|TRBV5-1|.
CASSRINQETQYF
TGCGCCAGCAGTAGAATAAACCAAGAGACCCAGTACTTC
>.|TRBJ1-1|TRBV5-1|.
CASSSQDREAFF
TGCGCCAGCAGCTCCCAAGACAGGGAAGCTTTCTTT
>.|TRBJ2-7|TRBV19|.
CASRRGGPYYEQYF
TGTGCCAGTCGAAGGGGGGGACCCTACTACGAGCAGTACTTC
>.|TRBJ2-3|TRBV19|.
CASSWTFSTDTQYF
TGTGCCAGTAGTTGGACTTTTTCCACAGATACGCAGTATTTT
>.|TRBJ1-4|TRBV6-6|.
CASSYSSGGGPEKLFF
TGTGCCAGCAGTTACTCTTCGGGGGGTGGACCTGAAAAACTGTTTTTT
>.|TRBJ1-3|TRBV2|.
CASSLDSTYSGNTIYF
TGTGCCAGCAGCCTGGACAGTACCTACTCTGGAAACACCATATATTTT
>.|TRBJ1-5|TRBV5-8|.
CASSLGRDPNQPQHF
TGTGCCAGCAGCTTGGGCAGGGACCCGAATCAGCCCCAGCATTTT
>.|TRBJ2-3|TRBV7-3|.
CASSLTGKVDTQYF
TGTGCCAGCAGCTTAACGGGGAAAGTAGATACGCAGTATTTT
>.|TRBJ1-5|TRBV14|.
CASSPLYRTLRSQPQHF
TGTGCCAGCAGCCCCCTGTACAGGACTCTCCGCAGTCAGCCCCAGCATTTT
>TRBD1|TRBJ2-2|TRBV25-1|.
CASSRTGSSSGELFF
TGTGCCAGCAGTAGGACAGGGTCGAGTAGCGGGGAGCTGTTTTTT
>.|TRBJ2-5|TRBV5-6|.
CASIRDSWGQETQYF
TGTGCCAGCATCCGGGACTCCTGGGGCCAAGAGACCCAGTACTTC
>TRBD2|TRBJ2-3|TRBV28|.
CASSLSGGDTQYF
TGTGCCAGCAGCCTATCGGGGGGAGATACGCAGTATTTT
>.|TRBJ2-2|TRBV9|few
CASSVAGGELFF
TGTGCCAGCAGCGTAGCTGGCGGGGAGCTGTTTTTT
>.|TRBJ1-4|TRBV7-2|.
CASSPLAGVIEKLFF
TGTGCCAGCAGCCCTCTGGCGGGGGTGATTGAAAAACTGTTTTTT
>.|TRBJ2-7|TRBV13|few
CASSLVGSLSSYEQYF
TGTGCCAGCAGCCTCGTAGGATCGCTTAGCTCCTACGAGCAGTACTTC